This TCR beta chain emerged from a study of OX40 agonist ivuxolimab in advanced cancers. V was clipped by 5 bases and J by 3 bases, with 18 bases between them. Per the germline V gene, CDR1 is LNHNV and CDR2 is YYDKDF (reference sequence). This CDR3 region has 16 residues. Assay: immunoSEQ multiplex PCR; the TCRdb copy retains only in-frame clones and omits some. The sample consists of about 70,000 clones, under 90% of them appearing once. Sequenced here: CD4+ or CD8+ T cells sorted from blood, sampled in a trial of the OX40 agonist ivuxolimab. The TCR was taken from an adult with an advanced solid tumor such as melanoma, head and neck, liver or kidney cancer. V usage is TRBV15 and J usage is TRBJ2-3; TRBD2 might be the D (6 bases). The CDR3 DNA follows: TGTGCCACCAGCGGAATTCGGGGGACCAGGACAGATACGCAGTATTTT. Translating it yields CATSGIRGTRTDTQYF.